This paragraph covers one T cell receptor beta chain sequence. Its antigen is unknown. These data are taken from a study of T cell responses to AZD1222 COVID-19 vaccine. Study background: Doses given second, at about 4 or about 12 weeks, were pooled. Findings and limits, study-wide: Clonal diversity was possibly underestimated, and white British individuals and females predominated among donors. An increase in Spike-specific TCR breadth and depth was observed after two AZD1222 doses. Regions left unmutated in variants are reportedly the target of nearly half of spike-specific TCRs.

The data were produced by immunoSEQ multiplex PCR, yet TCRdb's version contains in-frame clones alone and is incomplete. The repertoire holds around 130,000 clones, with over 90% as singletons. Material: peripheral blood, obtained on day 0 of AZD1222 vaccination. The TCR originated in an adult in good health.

The CDR3 loop reads CASSQEDPQNEQFF. The CDR3 DNA reads TGCGCCAGCAGCCAAGAAGACCCTCAGAATGAGCAGTTCTTC. The chain carries TRBV4-3 and TRBJ2-1; no firm D call. This CDR3 is built from 14 residues. Germline values: CDR1 LGHNA, CDR2 YSLEER. The V end lost 0 bases, the J end lost 7 bases, and 10 bases lay between the germline ends.